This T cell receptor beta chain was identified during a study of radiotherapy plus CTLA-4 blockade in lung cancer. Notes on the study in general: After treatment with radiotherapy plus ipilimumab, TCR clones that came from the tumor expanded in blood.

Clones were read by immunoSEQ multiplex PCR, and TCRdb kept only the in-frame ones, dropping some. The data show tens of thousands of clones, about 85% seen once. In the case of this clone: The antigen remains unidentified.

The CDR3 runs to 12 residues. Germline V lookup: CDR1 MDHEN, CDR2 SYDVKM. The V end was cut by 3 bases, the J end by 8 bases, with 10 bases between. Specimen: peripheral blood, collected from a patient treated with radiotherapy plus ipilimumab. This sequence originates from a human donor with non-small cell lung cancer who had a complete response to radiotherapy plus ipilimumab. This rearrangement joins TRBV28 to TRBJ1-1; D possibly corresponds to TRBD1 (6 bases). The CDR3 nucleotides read TGTGCCAGCAGTTTTCTCGACAGGGAAGCTTTCTTT. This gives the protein CASSFLDREAFF.